The T cell receptor beta chain under discussion was sequenced for a study of blood T cell repertoires in COVID-19. For the study at large: The cDNA or gDNA used as material had been derived from T cells, B-cell-depleted T cells, or PBMCs.

CDR3 length: 14 amino acids. V lost 1 base, J lost 4 bases, and 9 bases lay in between. Germline V gene lookup returns CDR1 SGHNT and CDR2 YENEEA. The table came from immunoSEQ multiplex PCR; TCRdb's copy has only in-frame clones and leaves some out. Of about 140,000 clones listed, more than 70% are singletons. The V gene is TRBV11-3, the J gene TRBJ2-3, with D unresolved. The sample taken for sequencing was peripheral blood. The sequence derives from a man aged 50-60 years with active or convalescent COVID-19. CDR3 sequence (DNA): TGTGCCAGCAGCTTAGTAAGCGACGCAGATACGCAGTATTTT. Its translation is CASSLVSDADTQYF.